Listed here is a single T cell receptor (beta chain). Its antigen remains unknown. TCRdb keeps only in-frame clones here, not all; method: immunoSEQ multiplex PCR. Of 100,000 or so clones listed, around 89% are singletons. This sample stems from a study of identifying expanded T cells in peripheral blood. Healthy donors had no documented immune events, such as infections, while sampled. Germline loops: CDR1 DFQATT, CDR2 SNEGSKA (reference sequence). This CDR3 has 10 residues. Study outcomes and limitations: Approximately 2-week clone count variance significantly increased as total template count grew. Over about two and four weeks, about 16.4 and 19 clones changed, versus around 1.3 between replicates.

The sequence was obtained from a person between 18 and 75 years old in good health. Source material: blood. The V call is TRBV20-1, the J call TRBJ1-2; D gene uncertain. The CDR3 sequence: CSTNNYGYTF. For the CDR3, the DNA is TGCAGCACCAATAACTATGGCTACACCTTC.